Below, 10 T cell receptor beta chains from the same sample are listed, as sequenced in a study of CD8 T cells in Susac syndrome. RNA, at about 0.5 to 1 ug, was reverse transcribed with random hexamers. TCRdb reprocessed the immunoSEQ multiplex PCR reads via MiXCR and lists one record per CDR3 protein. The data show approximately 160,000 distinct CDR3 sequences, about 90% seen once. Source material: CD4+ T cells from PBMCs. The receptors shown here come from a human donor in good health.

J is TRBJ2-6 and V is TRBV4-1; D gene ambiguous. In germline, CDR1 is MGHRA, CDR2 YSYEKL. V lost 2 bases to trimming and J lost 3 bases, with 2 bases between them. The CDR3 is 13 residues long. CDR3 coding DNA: TGCGCCAGCAGCCAAAATGGGGCCAACGTCCTGACTTTC. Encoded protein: CASSQNGANVLTF.

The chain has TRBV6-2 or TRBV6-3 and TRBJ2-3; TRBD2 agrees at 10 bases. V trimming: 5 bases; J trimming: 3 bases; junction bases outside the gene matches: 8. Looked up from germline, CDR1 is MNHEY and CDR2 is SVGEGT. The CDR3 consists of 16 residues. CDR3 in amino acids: CASSRSETSGTDTQYF. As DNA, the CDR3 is TGTGCCAGCAGTCGCTCGGAGACTAGCGGGACAGATACGCAGTATTTT.

In nucleotides, the CDR3 is TGCAGTGCCCCCCCGAGGCGGGGAGGGGGACGCCTACAATTAGAGCAGTTCTTC. It codes for CSAPPRRGGGRLQLEQFF. The chain recombines TRBV20-1 with TRBJ2-1, with a tentative D call TRBD2 (7 bases). The V and J ends lost 6 bases and 10 bases respectively, with 34 bases between them. The germline gives CDR1 DFQATT, CDR2 SNEGSKA (reference sequence). The CDR3 is 18 residues long.

The CDR3 sequence: CASSLRGGGGETQYF. CDR3 bases: TGTGCCAGCAGCCTTCGTGGGGGCGGGGGCGAGACCCAGTACTTC. V is TRBV7-2 and J is TRBJ2-5, with a possible D match to TRBD2 (7 bases). V shed 5 bases and J shed 5 bases, with 18 bases lying between them. Looked up from germline, CDR1 is SGHTA and CDR2 is FQGNSA. The CDR3 sequence is 15 residues long. The full variable domain, rest sourced from reference TRBV7-2 and TRBJ2-5, is GAGVSQSPSNKVTEKGKDVELRCDPISGHTALYWYRQSLGQGLEFLIYFQGNSAPDKSGLPSDRFSAERTGGSVSTLTIQRTQQEDSAVYLCASSLRGGGGETQYFGPGTRLLVL.

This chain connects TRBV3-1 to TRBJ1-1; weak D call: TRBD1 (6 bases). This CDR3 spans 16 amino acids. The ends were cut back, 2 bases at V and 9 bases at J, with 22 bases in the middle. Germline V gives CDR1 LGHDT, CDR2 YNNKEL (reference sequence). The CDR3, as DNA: TGTGCCAGCAGCCAAAAGAGGGGGGATCGCCCCGAGAAAGCTTTCTTT. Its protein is CASSQKRGDRPEKAFF.

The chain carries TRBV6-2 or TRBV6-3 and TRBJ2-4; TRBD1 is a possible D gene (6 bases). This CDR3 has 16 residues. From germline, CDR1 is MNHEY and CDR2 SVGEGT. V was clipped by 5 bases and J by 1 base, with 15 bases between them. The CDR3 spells CASSQRQDSAKNIQYF. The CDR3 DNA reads TGTGCCAGCAGTCAAAGACAGGATTCCGCCAAAAACATTCAGTACTTC.

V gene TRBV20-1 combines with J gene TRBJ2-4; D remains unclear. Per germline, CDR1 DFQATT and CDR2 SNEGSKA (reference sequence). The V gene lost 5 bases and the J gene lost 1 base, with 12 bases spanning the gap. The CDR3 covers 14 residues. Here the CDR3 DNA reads TGCAGTGCTTCTCCCGACCCCGCCAAAAACATTCAGTACTTC. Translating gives CSASPDPAKNIQYF.

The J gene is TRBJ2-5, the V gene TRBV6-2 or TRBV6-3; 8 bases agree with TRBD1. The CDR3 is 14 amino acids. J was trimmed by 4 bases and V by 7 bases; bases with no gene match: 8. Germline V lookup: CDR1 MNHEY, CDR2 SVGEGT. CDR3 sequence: CASIPGTGGETQYF. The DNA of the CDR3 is TGTGCCAGCATTCCCGGGACAGGCGGAGAGACCCAGTACTTC.

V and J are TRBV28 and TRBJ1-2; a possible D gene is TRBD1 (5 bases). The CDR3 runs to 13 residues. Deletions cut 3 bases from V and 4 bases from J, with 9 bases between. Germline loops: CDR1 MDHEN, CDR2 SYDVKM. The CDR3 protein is CASSFPGRYGYTF. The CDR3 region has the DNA TGTGCCAGCAGTTTCCCGGGACGCTATGGCTACACCTTC.

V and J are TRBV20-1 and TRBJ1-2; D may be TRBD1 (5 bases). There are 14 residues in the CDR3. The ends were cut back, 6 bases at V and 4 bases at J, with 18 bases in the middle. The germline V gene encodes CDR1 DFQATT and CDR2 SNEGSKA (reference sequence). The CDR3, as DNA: TGCAGTGCGCTGGGACGGGGAGGACTCTATGGCTACACCTTC. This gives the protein CSALGRGGLYGYTF.